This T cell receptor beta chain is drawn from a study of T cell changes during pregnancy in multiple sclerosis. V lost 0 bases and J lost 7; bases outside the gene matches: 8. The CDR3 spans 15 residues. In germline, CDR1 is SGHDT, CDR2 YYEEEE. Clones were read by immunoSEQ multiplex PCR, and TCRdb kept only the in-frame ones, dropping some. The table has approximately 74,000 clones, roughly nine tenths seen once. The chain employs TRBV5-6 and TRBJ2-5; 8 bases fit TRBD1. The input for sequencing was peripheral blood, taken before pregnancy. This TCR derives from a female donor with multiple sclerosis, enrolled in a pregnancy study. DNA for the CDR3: TGTGCCAGCAGCTTGGACAGGGGGAAATGGCGGACCCAGTACTTC. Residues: CASSLDRGKWRTQYF.